This T cell receptor beta chain emerged from a study of T cell changes during pregnancy in multiple sclerosis. Libraries were prepared by immunoSEQ multiplex PCR; TCRdb keeps only in-frame clonotypes and omits some of them. The table lists 40,000 to 45,000 clones, 90% to 95% of them singletons, with around 6.7% in the top ten. Germline assignment: CDR1 SGDLS and CDR2 YYNGEE. The CDR3 is made up of 13 amino acids. V shed 0 bases and J shed 3 bases, with 3 bases lying between them. The specimen was CD8+ T cells from peripheral blood mononuclear cells, collected in the third trimester of pregnancy. The J gene is TRBJ1-4, the V gene TRBV9; the D is unclear. This clonotype originated in a female donor with multiple sclerosis, enrolled in a pregnancy study. CDR3 sequence reads: CASSVAANEKLFF. The CDR3 nucleotides read TGTGCCAGCAGCGTAGCTGCTAATGAAAAACTGTTTTTT. Supplemented by reference TRBV9 and TRBJ1-4, the full variable domain reads DSGVTQTPKHLITATGQRVTLRCSPRSGDLSVYWYQQSLDQGLQFLIQYYNGEERAKGNILERFSAQQFPDLHSELNLSSLELGDSALYFCASSVAANEKLFFGSGTQLSVL.